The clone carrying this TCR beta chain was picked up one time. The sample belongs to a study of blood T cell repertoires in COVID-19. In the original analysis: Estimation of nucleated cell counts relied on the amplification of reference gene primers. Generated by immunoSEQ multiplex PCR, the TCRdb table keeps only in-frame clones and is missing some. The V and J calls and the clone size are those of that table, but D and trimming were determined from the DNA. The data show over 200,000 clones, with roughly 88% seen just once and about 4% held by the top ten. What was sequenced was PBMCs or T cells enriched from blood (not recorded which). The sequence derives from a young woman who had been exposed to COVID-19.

The CDR3 spells CASSDSTGNTEAFF. The CDR3 region has the DNA TGCGCCAGCAGCGATTCGACAGGGAACACTGAAGCTTTCTTT. The chain uses TRBV10-1 and TRBJ1-1; the D gene is possibly TRBD1 (6 bases). The CDR3 is made up of 14 amino acids. Germline V gene data show CDR1 as WNHNN and CDR2 as SYGVQD (reference sequence). Trimming shortened V by 6 bases and J by 1 base, and 12 bases separated the two germline ends.